What follows are 23 T cell receptor beta chains derived from one specimen sequenced in a study of CD8 T cells in Susac syndrome. An input of about 0.45 to 1 ug of RNA was subjected to reverse transcription using random hexamers. TCRdb redid the calling of the immunoSEQ multiplex PCR reads with MiXCR, one entry per CDR3 protein. The sample has about 430,000 distinct CDR3 sequences, about 85% seen once. The sequenced material came from CD8+ T cells from PBMCs. These receptors were collected from a human donor with multiple sclerosis.

A few counts support this clonotype. The CDR3 region has the DNA TGTGCCAGCAGCTCGACTAGCGGTGGGTCCTACGAGCAGTACTTC. The encoded protein is CASSSTSGGSYEQYF. The chain has TRBV7-9 and TRBJ2-7; 9 nucleotides match TRBD2. After removal of 4 bases from V and 1 base from J, the junction contained 5 bases not matched to a gene. CDR1 and CDR2 from the germline V gene are SEHNR and FQNEAQ (reference sequence). The CDR3 spans 15 residues.

The V and J genes are TRBV27 and TRBJ2-3, with a possible D match to TRBD1 (6 bases). Trimming shortened V by 5 bases and J by 8 bases, and 17 bases separated the two germline ends. The CDR3 contains 14 residues. Germline V CDR1 and CDR2: MNHEY, SMNVEV (reference sequence). The CDR3 bases are TGTGCCAGCAGTCCAACGAACAGGGCCCTTACGCAGTATTTT. Translated, it gives CASSPTNRALTQYF.

The chain is built from TRBV18 and TRBJ2-3; 9 bases map to TRBD2. Germline loops: CDR1 KGHSH, CDR2 LQKENI. The CDR3 loop spans 15 amino acids. The junction had 7 bases not matched to a gene; V was cut back by 7 bases and J by 2 bases. The CDR3 reads CASLGLAADTDTQYF. CDR3 nucleotide sequence: TGTGCCAGCTTGGGACTAGCAGCCGACACAGATACGCAGTATTTT.

Here the CDR3 DNA reads TGCGCCAGCAGCCAAGTTCTGGGTGACAATGAGCAGTTCTTC. It encodes CASSQVLGDNEQFF. J is TRBJ2-1 and V is TRBV4-1; D call uncertain. With 1 base removed from V and 5 bases from J, the gap between germline ends came to 9 bases. CDR1 is MGHRA, CDR2 YSYEKL, per germline. The CDR3 runs to 14 residues.

This clonotype appeared a single time. This chain joins TRBV20-1 and TRBJ2-1, with a possible D match to TRBD2 (6 bases). The V and J ends lost 6 bases and 0 bases respectively, with 15 bases between them. The CDR3 consists of 15 residues. The V gene's germline CDR1 is DFQATT and CDR2 SNEGSKA (reference sequence). The CDR3 nucleotides are TGCAGTGCCCAGGAGGGCCCGAGCTCCTACAATGAGCAGTTCTTC. Its protein product is CSAQEGPSSYNEQFF.

The CDR3 DNA follows: TGCGCCAGCAGCCAAGGGGACCCCCAAGAGACCCAGTACTTC. The encoded protein is CASSQGDPQETQYF. The chain combines TRBV4-1 with TRBJ2-5; the D call may be TRBD1 or TRBD2 (5 bases each). CDR1 and CDR2 from the germline V gene are MGHRA and YSYEKL. V lost 1 base, J lost 1 base, and 7 bases lay in between. This CDR3 contains 14 residues.

This chain links TRBV27 with TRBJ2-7; TRBD2 might be the D (6 bases). V lost 9 bases and J lost 2, with 17 bases in between. Germline loops: CDR1 MNHEY, CDR2 SMNVEV (reference sequence). The CDR3 runs to 14 residues. The DNA of the CDR3 is TGTGCCAGTAAACCTGGAGGGGATACCTACGAGCAGTACTTC. Translated, it gives CASKPGGDTYEQYF.

This clonotype appeared a single time. CDR3 nucleotide sequence: TGTGCCAGCAGCTCCGGGCGGGGTAGCGGGATAAGGAATGAGCAGTTCTTC. Amino acid sequence: CASSSGRGSGIRNEQFF. J is TRBJ2-1 and V is TRBV7-8; TRBD2 matches 8 bases. With V trimmed by 4 bases and J by 7 bases, 15 bases remained unmatched. The CDR3 runs to 17 residues. Per the germline V gene, CDR1 is SGHVS and CDR2 is FQNEAQ.

This clonotype was detected only a few times. This rearrangement joins TRBV7-2 to TRBJ2-7, with 10 bases fitting TRBD2. The CDR3 runs 15 residues. Trimming at V came to 3 bases and at J to 3 bases, leaving 5 bases not matched to a gene. Looked up from germline, CDR1 is SGHTA and CDR2 is FQGNSA. In DNA form, the CDR3 reads TGTGCCAGCAGCTTCGAACTAGCGGGGATCTACGAGCAGTACTTC. The encoded protein is CASSFELAGIYEQYF.

This chain links TRBV6-5 with TRBJ2-3, with TRBD2 identical over 8 bases. CDR1 and CDR2 from the germline V gene are MNHEY and SVGAGI. The CDR3 covers 15 residues. V was pared by 0 bases and J by 5 bases, with 4 bases of the junction left unmatched. The CDR3 loop reads CASSYSSGSRDTQYF. CDR3 in DNA: TGTGCCAGCAGTTACTCGAGCGGGAGTAGAGATACGCAGTATTTT.

V usage is TRBV10-3 and J usage is TRBJ1-3; D gene uncertain. This CDR3 region has 16 residues. Looked up from germline, CDR1 is ENHRY and CDR2 is SYGVKD. V was pared by 2 bases and J by 5 bases, with 16 bases between. The CDR3 region is CAISELGEDLRNTIYF. The CDR3 nucleotides read TGTGCCATCAGTGAGCTTGGAGAGGACCTTAGAAACACCATATATTTT.

A note on this clonotype: A junction end diverges from the germline sequence, so it may reflect a read error. The chain uses TRBV7-9 and TRBJ1-4; weak D call: TRBD1 (5 bases). This CDR3 comprises 15 residues. CDR1 is SEHNR, CDR2 FQNEAQ, per germline (reference sequence). This CDR3 reads CASSSPDRENEELFF. The DNA of the CDR3 is TGTGCCAGCAGCTCCCCCGACAGAGAGAATGAAGAACTGTTTTTT. The full variable domain, in which reference TRBV7-9 and TRBJ1-4 provide the parts outside the CDR3, is DTGVSQNPRHKITKRGQNVTFRCDPISEHNRLYWYRQTLGQGPEFLTYFQNEAQLEKSRLLSDRFSAERPKGSFSTLEIQRTEQGDSAMYLCASSSPDRENEELFFGSGTQLSVL.

CDR3 in DNA: TGTGCCAGCAGCCTATGGGGTGCGGGAGGGTATCCATATACGCAGTATTTT. Its protein is CASSLWGAGGYPYTQYF. The chain uses TRBV5-6 and TRBJ2-3, with TRBD2 identical over 9 bases. CDR3 length: 17 residues. V trimming: 4 bases; J trimming: 7 bases; junction bases outside the gene matches: 16. Germline-derived CDR1 and CDR2 are SGHDT and YYEEEE.

The V gene is TRBV19, the J gene TRBJ2-2; unclear D gene. Germline V lookup: CDR1 LNHDA, CDR2 SQIVND (reference sequence). V gave up 5 bases and J gave up 1 base, with 11 bases separating them. CDR3 length: 15 residues. In DNA form, the CDR3 reads TGTGCCAGTAGTTTGCTGGCGGAGAACACCGGGGAGCTGTTTTTT. Amino acid sequence: CASSLLAENTGELFF.

This chain connects TRBV6-1 to TRBJ2-7, with no clear D. CDR1 and CDR2 from the germline V gene are MNHNS and SASEGT. Trimming took off 4 bases at V and 2 bases at J, with 9 bases between the two ends. This CDR3 has 13 amino acids. CDR3 amino acids: CASSGEDPYEQYF. The CDR3 nucleotides are TGTGCCAGCAGTGGAGAGGATCCCTACGAGCAGTACTTC.

The rearrangement links TRBV27 to TRBJ1-5, with a possible D match to TRBD1 (6 bases). CDR3 length: 14 amino acids. V gave up 1 base and J gave up 5 bases, with 9 bases separating them. Per germline, CDR1 MNHEY and CDR2 SMNVEV (reference sequence). CDR3 loop: CASSLWAGDQPQHF. The CDR3 coding sequence is TGTGCCAGCAGTTTATGGGCAGGGGATCAGCCCCAGCATTTT.

The chain carries TRBV4-1 and TRBJ2-3, with TRBD2 identical over 9 bases. V lost 1 base to trimming and J lost 5 bases; unmatched junction nucleotides: 7. The CDR3 spans 16 residues. Germline V gene sequence: CDR1 MGHRA, CDR2 YSYEKL. CDR3 nucleotides: TGCGCCAGCAGCCAAGCGGGGGCGGGGGGGCAAGATACGCAGTATTTT. Amino acid sequence: CASSQAGAGGQDTQYF.

The rearrangement joins TRBV20-1 to TRBJ2-7; 9 nucleotides match TRBD2. The CDR3 totals 14 residues. The germline V gene has CDR1 DFQATT and CDR2 SNEGSKA (reference sequence). The V segment lost 1 base and the J segment 1 base; nucleotides outside the gene matches: 2. CDR3 sequence (DNA): TGCAGTGCTAGAGTAGCGGGGGAGTCCTACGAGCAGTACTTC. It yields the protein CSARVAGESYEQYF.

Remarks on this clonotype: Mismatch with germline at one junction end may stem from a read error. The chain combines TRBV4-1 with TRBJ2-7; 11 bases are shared with TRBD1. CDR1 is MGHRA, CDR2 YSYEKL, per germline. CDR3 length: 16 residues. As DNA, the CDR3 is TGCGCCGGCAGCCAAGGCCCGGGACAGGGGGGGAACGAGCAGTACTTC. This encodes CAGSQGPGQGGNEQYF.

The genes are TRBV6-1 and TRBJ2-1, with 12 bases fitting TRBD2. Germline lookup yields CDR1 MNHNS and CDR2 SASEGT. This CDR3 spans 19 amino acids. V shed 6 bases and J 0 bases; nucleotides not matched to a gene: 12. The CDR3 sequence: CASSREGLAGWSSYNEQFF. CDR3 sequence (DNA): TGTGCCAGCAGCAGGGAGGGACTAGCGGGCTGGAGCTCCTACAATGAGCAGTTCTTC.

This clonotype was seen a few times. The chain recombines TRBV12-3 or TRBV12-4 with TRBJ2-5; D call uncertain. The CDR3 loop spans 11 amino acids. V lost 6 bases and J 5 bases, leaving 7 bases between the germline ends. CDR3 sequence reads: CASSSRETQYF. Written as DNA, the CDR3 is TGTGCCAGCAGCTCACGGGAGACCCAGTACTTC.

The chain joins TRBV7-9 to TRBJ2-7, with a tentative D call TRBD1 (6 bases). CDR3 length equals 15 residues. Trimming removed 4 bases from V and 0 bases from J, with 13 bases in between. The germline V gene has CDR1 SEHNR and CDR2 FQNEAQ (reference sequence). As DNA, the CDR3 is TGTGCCAGCAGCTGGGACAAAAAAAACTCCTACGAGCAGTACTTC. It is translated as CASSWDKKNSYEQYF.

V gene TRBV27 combines with J gene TRBJ1-4; D is unresolved. Trimming took off 4 bases at V and 5 bases at J, with 11 bases between the two ends. This CDR3 is 14 amino acids long. The germline V gene encodes CDR1 MNHEY and CDR2 SMNVEV (reference sequence). The CDR3 DNA reads TGTGCCAGCAGTTCAGACTTCGACAATGAAAAACTGTTTTTT. Amino acid sequence: CASSSDFDNEKLFF.